One and the same sample provided the 18 T cell receptor beta chains below, sequenced in a study of OX40 agonist ivuxolimab in advanced cancers. The assay was immunoSEQ multiplex PCR, and TCRdb's table has in-frame clones only and misses some. The sample includes tens of thousands of clones, about 88% of them seen just once. The specimen was CD4+ or CD8+ T cells sorted from blood, collected in a trial of the OX40 agonist ivuxolimab. These receptor sequences come from an adult with an advanced solid tumor such as melanoma, head and neck, liver or kidney cancer.

A few counts support this clone. The CDR3 bases are TGTGCCAGCAGCTTCGGCAACTATGGCTACACCTTC. It specifies CASSFGNYGYTF. V is TRBV7-9 and J is TRBJ1-2; D gene uncertain. CDR3 length: 12 residues. Germline V gene lookup returns CDR1 SEHNR and CDR2 FQNEAQ (reference sequence). Trimming shortened V by 3 bases and J by 2 bases, and 4 bases separated the two germline ends.

This clone came up once. The chain is built from TRBV4-1 and TRBJ2-5; tentatively, D is TRBD1 (5 bases). This CDR3 has 14 residues. Germline V gene lookup returns CDR1 MGHRA and CDR2 YSYEKL. The V gene lost 4 bases and the J gene lost 5 bases, with 14 bases spanning the gap. This chain's CDR3 is CASSLVQGRETQYF. CDR3 sequence (DNA): TGCGCCAGCAGCCTAGTCCAGGGCAGGGAGACCCAGTACTTC.

This clone appeared a single time. This rearrangement joins TRBV2 to TRBJ1-6; TRBD1 might be the D (6 bases). Germline V CDR1 and CDR2: SNHLY, FYNNEI. The V and J ends lost 4 bases and 8 bases respectively, with 12 bases between them. This CDR3 region has 14 residues. As DNA, the CDR3 is TGTGCCAGCAGTGCAAGGGGGGGGTATTCACCCCTCCACTTT. Protein: CASSARGGYSPLHF. The whole variable domain, filled in from reference TRBV2 and TRBJ1-6, reads EPEVTQTPSHQVTQMGQEVILRCVPISNHLYFYWYRQILGQKVEFLVSFYNNEISEKSEIFDDQFSVERPDGSNFTLKIRSTKLEDSAMYFCASSARGGYSPLHFGNGTRLTVT.

The chain links TRBV5-1 to TRBJ2-5, with a weak D call TRBD2 (6 bases). Germline V gene lookup returns CDR1 SGHRS and CDR2 YFSETQ. V shed 0 bases and J shed 4 bases, with 10 bases lying between them. The CDR3 totals 14 residues. CDR3 DNA: TGCGCCAGCAGCTTGGGACTAGTGCGAGAGACCCAGTACTTC. Translating it yields CASSLGLVRETQYF.

J is TRBJ1-1 and V is TRBV5-4; D is perhaps TRBD1 (6 bases). V lost 4 bases, J lost 4 bases, and 14 bases lay in between. The germline CDR1 and CDR2 sequences are SGHNT and YYREEE (reference sequence). CDR3 length: 14 amino acids. DNA for the CDR3: TGTGCCAGCAGCCTCGGGAGGGGGGGCACTGAAGCTTTCTTT. Amino acid sequence: CASSLGRGGTEAFF.

V is TRBV7-9 and J is TRBJ1-4; D may be TRBD1 (6 bases). From germline, CDR1 is SEHNR and CDR2 FQNEAQ (reference sequence). The length of the CDR3 is 17 residues. Trimming stripped 5 bases from V and 0 bases from J, with 16 bases between. CDR3 coding DNA: TGTGCCAGCAGCACATGGGGGCAGGGAGCAACTAATGAAAAACTGTTTTTT. It yields the protein CASSTWGQGATNEKLFF.

The genes are TRBV7-9 and TRBJ1-5; D call uncertain. The V end lost 6 bases, the J end lost 5 bases, and 8 bases lay between the germline ends. The CDR3 sequence is 12 residues long. The V gene's germline CDR1 is SEHNR and CDR2 FQNEAQ (reference sequence). The CDR3 DNA is TGTGCCAGCAGTAGAGGAGATCAGCCCCAGCATTTT. Its translation: CASSRGDQPQHF. Looking up the rest from reference TRBV7-9 and TRBJ1-5 gives the full variable domain: DTGVSQNPRHKITKRGQNVTFRCDPISEHNRLYWYRQTLGQGPEFLTYFQNEAQLEKSRLLSDRFSAERPKGSFSTLEIQRTEQGDSAMYLCASSRGDQPQHFGDGTRLSIL.

Comments on this clone: One junction end disagrees with the germline gene, perhaps due to a read error. The chain links TRBV7-2 to TRBJ2-7, with unresolved D. The CDR3 totals 11 residues. Germline V gene data show CDR1 as SGHTA and CDR2 as FQGNSA. The DNA for the CDR3 is TGTGCCAGCAGCTTAATGGGCCCACCGCACTTC. It encodes CASSLMGPPHF.

This chain links TRBV10-2 with TRBJ2-3; 10 bases are a match to TRBD2. The trim removed 5 bases at V and 2 bases at J, leaving 7 bases unmatched. This CDR3 has 16 amino acids. In germline, CDR1 is WSHSY, CDR2 SAAADI. The CDR3 is CASSKFSGGNTDTQYF. As DNA, the CDR3 is TGCGCCAGCAGTAAATTTAGCGGGGGGAACACAGATACGCAGTATTTT.

DNA for the CDR3: TGCGCCAGCAGCCAAGAACGAGCGGGGGTCGGCTACACCTTC. It encodes CASSQERAGVGYTF. This rearrangement joins TRBV4-3 to TRBJ1-2; D may be TRBD1 (5 bases). V lost 0 bases to trimming and J lost 8 bases, with 13 bases between them. Germline V gives CDR1 LGHNA, CDR2 YSLEER. The CDR3 contains 14 residues.

This chain connects TRBV18 to TRBJ2-5; no clear D. The germline V and J ends were trimmed by 5 bases and 0 bases, with 4 bases remaining between them. The CDR3 runs 12 residues. CDR1 and CDR2 (germline): KGHSH, LQKENI. CDR3 residues: CASSSYQETQYF. The CDR3 DNA reads TGTGCCAGCTCATCGTACCAAGAGACCCAGTACTTC.

The chain couples TRBV18 to TRBJ2-2; 7 bases map to TRBD2. CDR3 length equals 15 residues. CDR1 is KGHSH and CDR2 is LQKENI in the germline V gene. V shed 4 bases and J 3 bases; nucleotides not matched to a gene: 5. CDR3 region: CASSQVGGDTGELFF. The CDR3 DNA reads TGTGCCAGCTCACAAGTGGGAGGGGACACCGGGGAGCTGTTTTTT.

The V gene is TRBV11-2, the J gene TRBJ2-1; 9 bases agree with TRBD1. This CDR3 is built from 15 residues. The V segment lost 5 bases and the J segment 7 bases; nucleotides outside the gene matches: 9. The germline CDR1 and CDR2 sequences are SGHAT and FQNNGV. The CDR3 DNA reads as TGTGCCAGCAGCATCTGGGACAGGGAGTTTAATGAGCAGTTCTTC. This encodes CASSIWDREFNEQFF.

This clone was detected only once. V is TRBV7-9 and J is TRBJ1-2, with D perhaps matching TRBD1 (6 bases). Trimming pared 7 bases from V and 8 bases from J, leaving 20 bases between. Germline V CDR1 and CDR2: SEHNR, FQNEAQ (reference sequence). The CDR3 covers 14 residues. The CDR3 DNA reads as TGTGCCAGCACCACTCAAGAACAGGGCAGGGGCTACACCTTC. Amino acid sequence: CASTTQEQGRGYTF.

This sequence joins TRBV5-1 and TRBJ2-3; no firm D call. Germline CDR1 and CDR2: SGHRS and YFSETQ. The CDR3 loop spans 13 amino acids. The ends were cut back, 3 bases at V and 5 bases at J, with 10 bases in the middle. Written as DNA, the CDR3 is TGCGCCAGCAGCTCGGGTATCGGAGATACGCAGTATTTT. It translates to CASSSGIGDTQYF.

The chain couples TRBV5-1 to TRBJ2-7; tentatively, D is TRBD1 (5 bases). This CDR3 is built from 14 residues. V lost 2 bases and J lost 0, with 9 bases in between. Germline-derived CDR1 and CDR2 are SGHRS and YFSETQ. The CDR3 nucleotides read TGCGCCAGCAGCTTTGGACACAACTCCTACGAGCAGTACTTC. Its protein product is CASSFGHNSYEQYF.

This CDR3 is CASKGQGDEKLFF. CDR3 nucleotides: TGTGCCAGCAAGGGCCAGGGGGATGAAAAACTGTTTTTT. This chain joins TRBV2 and TRBJ1-4, with TRBD1 identical over 7 bases. Germline V gene data show CDR1 as SNHLY and CDR2 as FYNNEI. This CDR3 comprises 13 residues. J was trimmed by 6 bases and V by 7 bases; bases with no gene match: 5. The full variable domain, completed using reference TRBV2 and TRBJ1-4, is EPEVTQTPSHQVTQMGQEVILRCVPISNHLYFYWYRQILGQKVEFLVSFYNNEISEKSEIFDDQFSVERPDGSNFTLKIRSTKLEDSAMYFCASKGQGDEKLFFGSGTQLSVL.

This rearrangement joins TRBV29-1 to TRBJ2-5; 7 bases are a match to TRBD1. Germline values: CDR1 SQVTM, CDR2 ANQGSEA. J lost 5 bases, V lost 2 bases, and 5 bases had no gene match. This CDR3 region has 13 residues. CDR3 coding DNA: TGCAGCGTTGAACACCGACAGGGCGAGACCCAGTACTTC. Amino acid sequence: CSVEHRQGETQYF.